The 22 T cell receptor beta chains presented below share a single source sample, sequenced in a study of blood T cell repertoires in COVID-19. The table came from immunoSEQ multiplex PCR; TCRdb's copy has only in-frame clones and leaves some out. There are 200,000 to 250,000 clones in the sample; 82% occur only once, and 3% to 4.5% lies in the top ten. Material: peripheral blood. The origin of the receptors is a woman older than 75 with acute or convalescent COVID-19.

The chain has TRBV28 and TRBJ2-7; D possibly corresponds to TRBD2 (5 bases). With 6 bases removed from V and 0 bases from J, the gap between germline ends came to 15 bases. Germline V gene data show CDR1 as MDHEN and CDR2 as SYDVKM. There are 15 residues in the CDR3. The CDR3 loop reads CASRPTGVISYEQYF. The CDR3 DNA sequence: TGTGCCAGCAGGCCTACCGGGGTAATCTCCTACGAGCAGTACTTC.

The J gene is TRBJ1-5, the V gene TRBV18, with 7 bases lining up with TRBD1. The germline gives CDR1 KGHSH, CDR2 LQKENI. The CDR3 extends over 16 amino acids. Trimming removed 1 base from V and 2 bases from J; junction bases left unmatched: 5. CDR3 sequence: CASSPQGGIGNQPQHF. CDR3 in DNA: TGTGCCAGCTCACCACAAGGGGGCATAGGCAATCAGCCCCAGCATTTT. Variable domain in full (rest from reference TRBV18 and TRBJ1-5): NAGVMQNPRHLVRRRGQEARLRCSPMKGHSHVYWYRQLPEEGLKFMVYLQKENIIDESGMPKERFSAEFPKEGPSILRIQQVVRGDSAAYFCASSPQGGIGNQPQHFGDGTRLSIL.

The chain is built from TRBV5-1 and TRBJ2-2; D might be TRBD1 (5 bases). The CDR3 runs 15 residues. The ends were cut back, 4 bases at V and 1 base at J, with 11 bases in the middle. Germline lookup yields CDR1 SGHRS and CDR2 YFSETQ. CDR3 sequence reads: CASSTDRENTGELFF. CDR3 coding DNA: TGCGCCAGCAGCACCGACAGAGAGAACACCGGGGAGCTGTTTTTT.

This chain links TRBV3-1 (or the pseudogene TRBV3-2) with TRBJ1-2; 10 bases map to TRBD1. The junction had 5 bases not matched to a gene; V was cut back by 7 bases and J by 3 bases. The CDR3 consists of 14 residues. Germline assignment: CDR1 LGHDT and CDR2 YNNKEL (reference sequence). DNA for the CDR3: TGTGCCAGCACCTGGGACAGGGGAGACTATGGCTACACCTTC. Its protein product is CASTWDRGDYGYTF.

The CDR3 loop reads CASSLVVTGRVGEQFF. The CDR3 coding sequence is TGTGCCAGCAGCTTAGTGGTGACAGGTCGGGTTGGTGAGCAGTTCTTC. The chain joins TRBV7-6 to TRBJ2-1; possible D gene TRBD1, 6 bases. The ends were cut back, 1 base at V and 9 bases at J, with 19 bases in the middle. The CDR3 contains 16 residues. Germline assignment: CDR1 SGHVS and CDR2 FNYEAQ.

V is TRBV7-2 and J is TRBJ2-2; 7 bases align to TRBD2. The germline CDR1 and CDR2 sequences are SGHTA and FQGNSA. There are 15 residues in the CDR3. The V gene end was trimmed by 3 bases and the J gene end by 3 bases; junction bases not matched to a gene: 4. CDR3 protein: CASSFTGGYTGELFF. In DNA form, the CDR3 reads TGTGCCAGCAGCTTCACCGGGGGGTACACCGGGGAGCTGTTTTTT.

The chain combines TRBV5-5 with TRBJ2-7; 7 bases line up with TRBD1. The ends lost 4 bases at V and 0 bases at J; junction bases unmatched: 7. The CDR3 has 15 residues. CDR1 is SGHKS and CDR2 is YYEKEE in the germline V gene (reference sequence). The CDR3 DNA follows: TGTGCCAGCAGCAAAGGGACAGTTTTCTCCTACGAGCAGTACTTC. This translates into CASSKGTVFSYEQYF.

In this sample, this clone turned up once. The V call is TRBV28, the J call TRBJ1-2; D gene uncertain. V lost 8 bases, J lost 7 bases, and 20 bases lay in between. There are 14 residues in the CDR3. From germline, CDR1 is MDHEN and CDR2 SYDVKM. The CDR3 is CASASGGGYRGYTF. The CDR3 DNA sequence: TGTGCCAGCGCTTCAGGAGGAGGGTACCGTGGCTACACCTTC.

The chain has TRBV3-1 (or the pseudogene TRBV3-2) and TRBJ2-7; D is unclear. Germline loops: CDR1 LGHDT, CDR2 YNNKEL (reference sequence). The CDR3 spans 14 residues. V gave up 5 bases and J gave up 0 bases, with 11 bases separating them. In nucleotides, the CDR3 is TGTGCCAGCAGCATGAATCAGGACTCCTACGAGCAGTACTTC. This translates into CASSMNQDSYEQYF.

This clone has just a few counts. This chain connects TRBV7-9 to TRBJ1-3; D is perhaps TRBD1 (6 bases). The CDR3 has 16 amino acids. With 5 bases removed from V and 2 bases from J, the gap between germline ends came to 16 bases. Germline V gene sequence: CDR1 SEHNR, CDR2 FQNEAQ (reference sequence). The CDR3: CASSGPPQGTGNTIYF. As DNA, the CDR3 is TGTGCCAGCAGCGGGCCCCCCCAGGGGACTGGAAACACCATATATTTT.

This rearrangement joins TRBV30 to TRBJ1-2; 10 nucleotides agree with TRBD1. The length of the CDR3 is 12 residues. Per germline, CDR1 GTSNPN and CDR2 SVGIG (reference sequence). V lost 8 bases and J lost 6; bases outside the gene matches: 6. CDR3 nucleotides: TGTGCCGGGGGACAGGGGACCCATGGCTACACCTTC. Translating it yields CAGGQGTHGYTF.

This clone was recorded once. This chain links TRBV28 with TRBJ1-4; D is undetermined. Trimming left V 6 bases short and J 5 bases short, with 22 bases between. The germline V gene encodes CDR1 MDHEN and CDR2 SYDVKM. There are 17 residues in the CDR3. The CDR3 DNA follows: TGTGCCAGCAGCGATACAAGACGACAAGGCCACAATGAAAAACTGTTTTTT. It translates to CASSDTRRQGHNEKLFF.

The chain uses TRBV28 and TRBJ1-2, with a possible D match to TRBD1 (5 bases). The germline V and J ends were trimmed by 1 base and 0 bases, with 9 bases remaining between them. The germline gives CDR1 MDHEN, CDR2 SYDVKM. The CDR3 runs 15 residues. CDR3 in DNA: TGTGCCAGCAGTTTATTGACAGCCACTAACTATGGCTACACCTTC. It codes for CASSLLTATNYGYTF.

The V and J genes are TRBV12-1 and TRBJ1-2. TRBV12-1 has pseudogene status. The CDR3 is 14 residues long. CDR3 amino acids: CASSPWGANYGYTF. CDR3 in DNA: TGTGCCAGCAGCCCCTGGGGGGCTAACTATGGCTACACCTTC.

The rearrangement uses TRBV5-6 and TRBJ2-7; 7 positions agree with TRBD2. The germline V gene has CDR1 SGHDT and CDR2 YYEEEE. The CDR3 runs 15 residues. V dropped 0 bases and J dropped 2; count of bases not matched to a gene: 5. The CDR3 here is CASSLGVTSAYEQYF. For the CDR3, the DNA is TGTGCCAGCAGCTTGGGAGTAACTAGCGCCTACGAGCAGTACTTC.

This clone was detected a few times. The rearrangement links TRBV10-1 to TRBJ1-6; D possibly corresponds to TRBD1 (5 bases). The CDR3 is 19 residues long. Per the germline V gene, CDR1 is WNHNN and CDR2 is SYGVQD (reference sequence). The V end was cut by 2 bases, the J end by 7 bases, with 24 bases between. The CDR3, as DNA: TGCGCCAGCAGTGAGCCACAGACGGGGGAAAGACAAGCCAATTCACCCCTCCACTTT. Translation: CASSEPQTGERQANSPLHF.

The rearrangement joins TRBV5-4 to TRBJ1-1; 8 positions agree with TRBD1. CDR3 length: 14 residues. The germline gives CDR1 SGHNT, CDR2 YYREEE (reference sequence). V shed 3 bases, J shed 1 base, and the junction held 2 bases outside the gene matches. Here the CDR3 reads CASSYGTGNTEAFF. The CDR3 DNA is TGTGCCAGCAGCTACGGGACAGGGAACACTGAAGCTTTCTTT.

This chain connects TRBV5-1 to TRBJ2-2, with 8 bases matching TRBD1. Trimming cost V 0 bases and J 6 bases; bases outside gene matches: 4. This CDR3 has 15 amino acids. Germline V gene sequence: CDR1 SGHRS, CDR2 YFSETQ. The CDR3 DNA follows: TGCGCCAGCAGCTTGGGACAGGGGACCTCCGGGGAGCTGTTTTTT. Translated, it gives CASSLGQGTSGELFF.

V and J are TRBV5-1 and TRBJ1-3; D remains ambiguous. The CDR3 has 16 residues. The germline CDR1 and CDR2 sequences are SGHRS and YFSETQ. Trimming cost V 0 bases and J 0 bases, with 10 bases left between them. In DNA, the CDR3 is TGCGCCAGCAGCTTGGCCTGGCCGGGCTCTGGAAACACCATATATTTT. Its protein is CASSLAWPGSGNTIYF.

The rearrangement links TRBV10-1 to TRBJ2-1; 7 bases line up with TRBD1. The V and J ends lost 2 bases and 10 bases, in that order; junction bases with no gene match: 5. The germline gives CDR1 WNHNN, CDR2 SYGVQD (reference sequence). This CDR3 contains 13 residues. The CDR3 reads CASSEVGGSEQFF. In nucleotides, the CDR3 is TGCGCCAGCAGTGAGGTAGGGGGCTCCGAGCAGTTCTTC.

This sequence joins TRBV7-6 and TRBJ1-1; 7 bases agree with TRBD1. The CDR3 length is 16 residues. Germline V gives CDR1 SGHVS, CDR2 FNYEAQ. V gave up 1 base and J gave up 1 base; unmatched junction bases: 6. CDR3: CASSLGQGIWNTEAFF. The CDR3, as DNA: TGTGCCAGCAGCTTAGGACAGGGAATTTGGAACACTGAAGCTTTCTTT.

This chain uses TRBV7-3 with TRBJ2-5; weak D call: TRBD2 (6 bases). In germline, CDR1 is SGHTA, CDR2 FQGTGA. The CDR3 consists of 13 residues. Deletions cut 2 bases from V and 4 bases from J, with 8 bases between. CDR3 in amino acids: CASSLGGVETQYF. As DNA, the CDR3 is TGTGCCAGCAGCTTAGGAGGGGTAGAGACCCAGTACTTC.